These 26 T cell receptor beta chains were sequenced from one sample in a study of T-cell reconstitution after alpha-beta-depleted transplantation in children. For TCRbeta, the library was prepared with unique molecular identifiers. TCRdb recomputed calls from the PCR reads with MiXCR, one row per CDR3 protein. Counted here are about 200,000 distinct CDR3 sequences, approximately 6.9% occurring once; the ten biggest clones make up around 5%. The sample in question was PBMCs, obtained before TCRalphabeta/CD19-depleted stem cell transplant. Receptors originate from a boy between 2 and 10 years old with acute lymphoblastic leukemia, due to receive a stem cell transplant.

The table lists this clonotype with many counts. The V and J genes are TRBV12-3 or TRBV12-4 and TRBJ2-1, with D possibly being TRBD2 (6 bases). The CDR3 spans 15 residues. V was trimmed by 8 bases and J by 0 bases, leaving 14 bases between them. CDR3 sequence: CASSRGGISYNEQFF. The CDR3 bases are TGTGCCAGCTCCCGCGGCGGGATCTCCTACAATGAGCAGTTCTTC.

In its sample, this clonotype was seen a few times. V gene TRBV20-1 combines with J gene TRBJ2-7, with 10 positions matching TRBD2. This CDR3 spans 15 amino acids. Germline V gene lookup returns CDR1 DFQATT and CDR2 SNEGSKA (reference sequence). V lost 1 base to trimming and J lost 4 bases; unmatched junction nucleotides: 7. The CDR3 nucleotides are TGCAGTGCTAGAGTCGGACTAGCGGAGCTATACGAGCAGTACTTC. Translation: CSARVGLAELYEQYF.

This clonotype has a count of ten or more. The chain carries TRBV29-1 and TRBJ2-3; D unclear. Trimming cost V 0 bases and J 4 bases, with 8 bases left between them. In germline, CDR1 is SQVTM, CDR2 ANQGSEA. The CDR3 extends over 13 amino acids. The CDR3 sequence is CSVEDAASDTQYF. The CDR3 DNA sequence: TGCAGCGTTGAAGATGCGGCATCAGATACGCAGTATTTT.

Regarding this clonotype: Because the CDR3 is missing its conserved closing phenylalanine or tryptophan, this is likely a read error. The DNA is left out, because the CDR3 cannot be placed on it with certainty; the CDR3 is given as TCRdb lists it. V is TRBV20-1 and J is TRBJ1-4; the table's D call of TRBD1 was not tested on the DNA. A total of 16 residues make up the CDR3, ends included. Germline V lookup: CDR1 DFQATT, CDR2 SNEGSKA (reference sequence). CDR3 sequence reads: CSPGTGGGRVMKNCFV.

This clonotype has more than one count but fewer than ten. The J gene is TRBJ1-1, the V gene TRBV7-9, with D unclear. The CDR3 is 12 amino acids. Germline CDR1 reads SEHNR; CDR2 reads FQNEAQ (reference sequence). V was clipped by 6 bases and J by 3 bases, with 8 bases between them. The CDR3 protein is CASRWIDTEAFF. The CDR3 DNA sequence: TGTGCCAGCAGGTGGATCGACACTGAAGCTTTCTTT.

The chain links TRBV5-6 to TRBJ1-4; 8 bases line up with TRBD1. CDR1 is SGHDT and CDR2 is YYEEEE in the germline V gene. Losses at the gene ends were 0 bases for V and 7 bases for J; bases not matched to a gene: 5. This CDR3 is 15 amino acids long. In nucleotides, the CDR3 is TGTGCCAGCAGCTTGGCCCAGGGGGCTTCTGAAAAACTGTTTTTT. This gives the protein CASSLAQGASEKLFF.

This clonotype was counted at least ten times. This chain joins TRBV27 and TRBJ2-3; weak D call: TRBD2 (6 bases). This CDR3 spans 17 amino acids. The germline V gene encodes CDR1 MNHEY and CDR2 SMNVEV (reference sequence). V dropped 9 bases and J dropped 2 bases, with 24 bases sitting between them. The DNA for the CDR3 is TGTGCCAGTGCCATCCCCGGGCCAGCGGGTATCACAGATACGCAGTATTTT. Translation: CASAIPGPAGITDTQYF.

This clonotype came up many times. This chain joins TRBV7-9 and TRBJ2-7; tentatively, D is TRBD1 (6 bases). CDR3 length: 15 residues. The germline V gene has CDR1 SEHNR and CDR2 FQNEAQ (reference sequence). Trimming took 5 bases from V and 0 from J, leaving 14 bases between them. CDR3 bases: TGTGCCAGCAGCACCACGCAGGGGAACTCCTACGAGCAGTACTTC. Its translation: CASSTTQGNSYEQYF.

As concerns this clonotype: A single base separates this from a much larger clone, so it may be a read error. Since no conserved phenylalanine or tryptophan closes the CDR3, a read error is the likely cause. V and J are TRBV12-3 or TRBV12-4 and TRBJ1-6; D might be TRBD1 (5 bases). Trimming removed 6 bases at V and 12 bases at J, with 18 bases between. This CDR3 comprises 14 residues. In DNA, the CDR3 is TGTGCCAGCAGCTTCGCAGGGACCTCTGGACCCCTCCACTCT. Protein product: CASSFAGTSGPLHS.

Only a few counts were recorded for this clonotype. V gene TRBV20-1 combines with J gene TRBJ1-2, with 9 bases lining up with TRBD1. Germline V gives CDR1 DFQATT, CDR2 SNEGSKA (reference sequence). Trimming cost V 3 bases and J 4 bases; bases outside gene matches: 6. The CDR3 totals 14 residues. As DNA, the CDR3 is TGCAGTGCTAGGCGGGACAGGGCGAGCTATGGCTACACCTTC. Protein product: CSARRDRASYGYTF.

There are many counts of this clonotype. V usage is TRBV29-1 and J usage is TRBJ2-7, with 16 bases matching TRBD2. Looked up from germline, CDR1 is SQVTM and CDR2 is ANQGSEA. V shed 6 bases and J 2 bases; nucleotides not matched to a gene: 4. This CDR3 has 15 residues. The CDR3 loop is CSVGGLAGGTYEQYF. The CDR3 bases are TGCAGCGTCGGGGGACTAGCGGGGGGGACCTACGAGCAGTACTTC.

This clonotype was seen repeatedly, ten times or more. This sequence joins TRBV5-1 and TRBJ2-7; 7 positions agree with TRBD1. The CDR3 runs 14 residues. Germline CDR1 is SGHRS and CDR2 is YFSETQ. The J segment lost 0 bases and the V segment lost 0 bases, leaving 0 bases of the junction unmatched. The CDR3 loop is CASSLDRGSYEQYF. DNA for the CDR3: TGCGCCAGCAGCTTGGACAGGGGCTCCTACGAGCAGTACTTC.

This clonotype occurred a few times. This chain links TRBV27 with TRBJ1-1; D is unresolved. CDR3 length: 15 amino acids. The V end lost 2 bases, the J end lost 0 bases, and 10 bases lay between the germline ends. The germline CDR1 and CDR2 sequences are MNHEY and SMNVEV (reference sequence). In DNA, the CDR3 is TGTGCCAGCAGTTTACTGAAAGGCATGAACACTGAAGCTTTCTTT. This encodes CASSLLKGMNTEAFF.

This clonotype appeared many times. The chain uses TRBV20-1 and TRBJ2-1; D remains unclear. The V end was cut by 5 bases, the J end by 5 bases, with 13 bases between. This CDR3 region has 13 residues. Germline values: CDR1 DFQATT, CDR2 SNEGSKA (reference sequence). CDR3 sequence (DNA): TGCAGTGCTGGGTCGTTAGTGAACAATGAGCAGTTCTTC. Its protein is CSAGSLVNNEQFF.

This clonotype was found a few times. DNA of the CDR3: TGTGCCAGCAGCCCCACTCTAGCGTCAAGGGCCAACAATGAGCAGTTCTTC. It yields the protein CASSPTLASRANNEQFF. The chain combines TRBV9 with TRBJ2-1; D perhaps matches TRBD2 (6 bases). Trimming left V 4 bases short and J 5 bases short, with 22 bases between. CDR3 length: 17 amino acids. The germline CDR1 and CDR2 sequences are SGDLS and YYNGEE.

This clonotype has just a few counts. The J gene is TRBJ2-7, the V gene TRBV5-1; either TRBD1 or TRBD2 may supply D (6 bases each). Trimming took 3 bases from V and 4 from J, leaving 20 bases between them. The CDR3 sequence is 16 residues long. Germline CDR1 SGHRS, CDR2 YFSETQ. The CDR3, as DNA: TGCGCCAGCAGCTCCCGGAAGAGGGGGGCCTATTACGAGCAGTACTTC. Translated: CASSSRKRGAYYEQYF.

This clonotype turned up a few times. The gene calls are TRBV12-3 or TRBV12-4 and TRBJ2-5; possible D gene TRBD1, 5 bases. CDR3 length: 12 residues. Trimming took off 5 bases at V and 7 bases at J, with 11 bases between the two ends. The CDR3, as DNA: TGTGCCAGCAGTCCTTCCGACAGGACCCAGTACTTC. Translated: CASSPSDRTQYF.

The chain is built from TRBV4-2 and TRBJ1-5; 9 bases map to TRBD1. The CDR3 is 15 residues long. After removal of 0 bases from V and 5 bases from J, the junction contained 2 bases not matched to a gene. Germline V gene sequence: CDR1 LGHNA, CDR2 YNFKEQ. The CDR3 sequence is CASSQEQGAYQPQHF. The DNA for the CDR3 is TGTGCCAGCAGCCAAGAACAGGGGGCTTATCAGCCCCAGCATTTT.

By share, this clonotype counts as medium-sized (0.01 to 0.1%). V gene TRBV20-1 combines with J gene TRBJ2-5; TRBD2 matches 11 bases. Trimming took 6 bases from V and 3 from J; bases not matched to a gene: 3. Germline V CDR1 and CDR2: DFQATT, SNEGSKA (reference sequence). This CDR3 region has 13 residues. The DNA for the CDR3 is TGCAGTGCCCGACTAGCGGGGAAAGAGACCCAGTACTTC. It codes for CSARLAGKETQYF.

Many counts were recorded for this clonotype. The CDR3 nucleotides are TGCAGCGTCAGGGTAGGCGCTAACTATGGCTACACCTTC. This translates into CSVRVGANYGYTF. J is TRBJ1-2 and V is TRBV29-1; weak D call: TRBD1 (5 bases). V was clipped by 6 bases and J by 0 bases, with 11 bases between them. Germline-derived CDR1 and CDR2 are SQVTM and ANQGSEA. The CDR3 totals 13 residues.

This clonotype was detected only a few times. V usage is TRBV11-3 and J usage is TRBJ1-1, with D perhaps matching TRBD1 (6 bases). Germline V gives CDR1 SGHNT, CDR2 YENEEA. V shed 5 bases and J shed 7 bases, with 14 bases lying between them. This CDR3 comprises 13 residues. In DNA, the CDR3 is TGTGCCAGCAGCCATGGGAGGGGGAGTGAAGCTTTCTTT. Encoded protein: CASSHGRGSEAFF.

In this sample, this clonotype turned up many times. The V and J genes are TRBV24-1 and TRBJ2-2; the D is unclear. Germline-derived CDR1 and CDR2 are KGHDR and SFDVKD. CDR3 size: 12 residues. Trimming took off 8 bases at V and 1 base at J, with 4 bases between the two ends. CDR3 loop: CATTGNTGELFF. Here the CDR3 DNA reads TGTGCCACCACAGGGAACACCGGGGAGCTGTTTTTT.

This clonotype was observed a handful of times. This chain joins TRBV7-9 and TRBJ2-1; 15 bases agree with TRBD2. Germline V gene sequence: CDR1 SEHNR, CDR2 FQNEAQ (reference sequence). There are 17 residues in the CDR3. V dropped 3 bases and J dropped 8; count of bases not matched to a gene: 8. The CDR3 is CASSFRTSGGAFHEQFF. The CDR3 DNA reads TGTGCCAGCAGCTTCCGGACTAGCGGGGGGGCCTTCCATGAGCAGTTCTTC.

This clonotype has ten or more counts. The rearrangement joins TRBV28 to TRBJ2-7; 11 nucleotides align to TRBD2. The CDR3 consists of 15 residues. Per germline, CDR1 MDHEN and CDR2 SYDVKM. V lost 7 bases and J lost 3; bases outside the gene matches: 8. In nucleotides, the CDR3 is TGTGCCAGCATTCCCGGGACTAGCGGCATCTACGAGCAGTACTTC. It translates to CASIPGTSGIYEQYF.

In nucleotides, the CDR3 is TGTGCCAGCAGTTACTCGTCGACAGCCTCCTACGAGCAGTACTTC. Translating gives CASSYSSTASYEQYF. The rearrangement uses TRBV6-5 and TRBJ2-7; possible D gene TRBD1, 5 bases. Germline CDR1 MNHEY, CDR2 SVGAGI. This CDR3 has 15 residues. V was cut by 0 bases and J by 0 bases, with 9 bases left in between.

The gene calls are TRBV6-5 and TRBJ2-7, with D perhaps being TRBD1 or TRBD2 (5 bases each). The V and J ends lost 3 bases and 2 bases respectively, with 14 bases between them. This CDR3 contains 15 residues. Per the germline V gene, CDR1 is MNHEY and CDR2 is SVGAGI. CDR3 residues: CASSYGPGRAYEQYF. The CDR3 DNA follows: TGTGCCAGCAGTTATGGCCCAGGGCGGGCCTACGAGCAGTACTTC.